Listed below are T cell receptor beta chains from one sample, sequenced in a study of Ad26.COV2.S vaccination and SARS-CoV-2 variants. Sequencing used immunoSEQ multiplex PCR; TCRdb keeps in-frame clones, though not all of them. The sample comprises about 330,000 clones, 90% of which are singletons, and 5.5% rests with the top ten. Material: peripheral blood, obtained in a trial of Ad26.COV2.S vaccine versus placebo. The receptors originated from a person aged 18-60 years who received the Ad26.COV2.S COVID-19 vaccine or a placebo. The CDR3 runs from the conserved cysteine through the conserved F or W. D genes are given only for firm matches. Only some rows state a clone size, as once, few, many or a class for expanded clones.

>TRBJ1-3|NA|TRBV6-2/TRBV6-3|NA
TGTGCCAGCAGTTTATCGACCGGGATCTCTGGAAACACCATATATTTT
CASSLSTGISGNTIYF
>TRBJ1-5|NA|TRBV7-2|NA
TGTGCCAGCAGCCCTAATCTTAGCAATCAGCCCCAGCATTTT
CASSPNLSNQPQHF
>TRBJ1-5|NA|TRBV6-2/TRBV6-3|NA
TGTGCCAGCAGTTACTCGGTCTCTAGCGGCAATCAGCCCCAGCATTTT
CASSYSVSSGNQPQHF
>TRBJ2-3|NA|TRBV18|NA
TGTGCCAGCTCACCGACTAGAGCAGATACGCAGTATTTT
CASSPTRADTQYF
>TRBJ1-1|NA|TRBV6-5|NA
TGTGCCAGCAGCAGCCGAGGGGGCACTGAAGCTTTCTTT
CASSSRGGTEAFF
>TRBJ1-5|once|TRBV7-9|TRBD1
TGTGCCAGCAGCTCGGCGCAGGGGGCGCCCAATCAGCCCCAGCATTTT
CASSSAQGAPNQPQHF
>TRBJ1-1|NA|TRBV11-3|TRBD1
TGTGCCAGCAGCTTAGCGATCCGGGACAGCGGAAGGGGCACTGAAGCTTTCTTT
CASSLAIRDSGRGTEAFF
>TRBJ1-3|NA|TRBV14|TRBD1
TGTGCCAGCAGCCAAGAGCTCTACAGGGGAGGAAACACCATATATTTT
CASSQELYRGGNTIYF
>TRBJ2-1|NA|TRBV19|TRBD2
TGTGCCAGTAGTTGGGACTATAACAATGAGCAGTTCTTC
CASSWDYNNEQFF
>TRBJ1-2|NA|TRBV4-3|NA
TGCGCCAGCAGCCAAGAGTTGCGGCAGGTCTCACGGTTGAGCTATGGCTACACCTTC
CASSQELRQVSRLSYGYTF
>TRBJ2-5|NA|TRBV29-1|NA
TGCAGCGTTGATGAGGGTTTATTGGAGACCCAGTACTTC
CSVDEGLLETQYF
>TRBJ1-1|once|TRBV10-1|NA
TGCGCCAGCAGTGTGGGAATTGGATCTGAAGCTTTCTTT
CASSVGIGSEAFF
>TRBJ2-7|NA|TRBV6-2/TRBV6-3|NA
TGTGCCAGCAGTTACGAGTTTGGAATCGAGTACTTC
CASSYEFGIEYF
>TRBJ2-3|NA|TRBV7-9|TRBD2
TGTGCCAGCAGCGCCAGACTAGCGGGGGCCGATGGGGATACGCAGTATTTT
CASSARLAGADGDTQYF